This is a list of T cell receptor beta chains from one sample in a study of coeliac disease. TCRdb's copy holds only in-frame clones and misses some; the assay was immunoSEQ multiplex PCR. The table includes some 6,100 clones, 62% detected once. Sequenced input: lymphocytes from the gut lamina propria. These receptor sequences come from a man in his 60s with celiac disease on a gluten-free diet. Each CDR3 is given without its conserved first and last residue. Fields, in order: CDR3 protein, V gene, clone size. Some rows mark clone size as missing; the rest say once, few, many or name a class of expanded clone.

CDR3 protein: ASSLVAGGSYNEQF
V gene: TRBV5-1
clone size: .

CDR3 protein: ASSFMTDTQY
V gene: TRBV7-8
clone size: .

CDR3 protein: ASSMGGYSPLH
V gene: TRBV9
clone size: medium-sized

CDR3 protein: ATSTGQRLGYT
V gene: TRBV15
clone size: .

CDR3 protein: ASNRGGIKDNEQF
V gene: TRBV19
clone size: .

CDR3 protein: ASSPSGGSTITYEQY
V gene: TRBV9
clone size: .

CDR3 protein: AAGEAF
V gene: TRBV2
clone size: .

CDR3 protein: ATTSAGGLQAF
V gene: TRBV15
clone size: .

CDR3 protein: ASSLIRDRLSGNTIY
V gene: TRBV5-4
clone size: .

CDR3 protein: ASSGRLSGAGDTQY
V gene: TRBV6-1
clone size: .

CDR3 protein: ASSLSGGVRETQY
V gene: TRBV7-3
clone size: .

CDR3 protein: ASSNNSPGYT
V gene: TRBV5-1
clone size: few

CDR3 protein: ASSLTGRPGGNQPQH
V gene: TRBV2
clone size: .

CDR3 protein: ASNQKDRGRETQY
V gene: TRBV7-8
clone size: .

CDR3 protein: ASSKGLTGLDTEAF
V gene: TRBV21-1
clone size: .

CDR3 protein: ASSLAWGGNIQY
V gene: TRBV7-9
clone size: .

CDR3 protein: ASSLAGY
V gene: TRBV5-1
clone size: .

CDR3 protein: ASSLGQGLGEQY
V gene: TRBV7-7
clone size: .

CDR3 protein: ASSVGTGRNQPQH
V gene: TRBV2
clone size: .

CDR3 protein: ASSIRTGFLYEQY
V gene: TRBV28
clone size: medium-sized

CDR3 protein: ASNGGTQTQY
V gene: TRBV6-1
clone size: .

CDR3 protein: ASSGNRGAADGYT
V gene: TRBV5-1
clone size: .

CDR3 protein: ASSLRDRGNTEAF
V gene: TRBV5-5
clone size: .

CDR3 protein: ASIPPMWDRTYEQY
V gene: TRBV2
clone size: .

CDR3 protein: ASTPQAPNEKLF
V gene: TRBV6-6
clone size: .

CDR3 protein: ASSSGRSGYT
V gene: TRBV5-6
clone size: .

CDR3 protein: ASHTSGGGHEQF
V gene: TRBV7-6
clone size: .

CDR3 protein: ASSRDPGQAPYGYT
V gene: TRBV5-5
clone size: .

CDR3 protein: ASSPLSSTGGSEKLF
V gene: TRBV28
clone size: .

CDR3 protein: ASSPGRNQPQH
V gene: TRBV18
clone size: .

CDR3 protein: ASSQGGQEETQY
V gene: TRBV4-2
clone size: .

CDR3 protein: ASHAGTGAYEQY
V gene: TRBV5-1
clone size: .

CDR3 protein: ATSSGGNQPQH
V gene: TRBV19
clone size: .